This T cell receptor beta chain stems from a study of T-cell memory formation after mild COVID-19. Findings and limits, study-wide: Those CD4+ clones that contracted were mainly in CM and EM (CD8+ ones in EMRA). What remained unconfirmed was the SARS-CoV-2 specificity of second-wave clones peaking on day 37. The study found balanced CD4/CD8 in clones contracting day 15 to 85 and a CD4+ lean in later expanders.

Concerning this clonotype itself: The antigen remains undetermined.

Amplification by 5'RACE using constant-segment primers produced TCR alpha and TCR beta cDNA libraries that carried sample barcodes and UMIs. TCRdb independently ran MiXCR on the 5' RACE reads; one entry per CDR3 protein. The sample carries roughly 410,000 distinct CDR3 sequences, approximately 24% recorded once. Germline-derived CDR1 and CDR2 are KGHDR and SFDVKD. Trimming removed 2 bases from V and 10 bases from J, with 11 bases in between. The CDR3 extends over 13 amino acids. The material sequenced was PBMCs or a T cell subset sorted from them (not recorded which). This chain joins TRBV24-1 and TRBJ2-1; no clear D gene. The sequence was obtained from an adult woman who had mild COVID-19 (a few samples of this study predate the infection). Cell type and time point are not known. CDR3 region: CATSDSLVWEQFF. The DNA for the CDR3 is TGTGCCACCAGTGATTCCCTAGTTTGGGAGCAGTTCTTC.